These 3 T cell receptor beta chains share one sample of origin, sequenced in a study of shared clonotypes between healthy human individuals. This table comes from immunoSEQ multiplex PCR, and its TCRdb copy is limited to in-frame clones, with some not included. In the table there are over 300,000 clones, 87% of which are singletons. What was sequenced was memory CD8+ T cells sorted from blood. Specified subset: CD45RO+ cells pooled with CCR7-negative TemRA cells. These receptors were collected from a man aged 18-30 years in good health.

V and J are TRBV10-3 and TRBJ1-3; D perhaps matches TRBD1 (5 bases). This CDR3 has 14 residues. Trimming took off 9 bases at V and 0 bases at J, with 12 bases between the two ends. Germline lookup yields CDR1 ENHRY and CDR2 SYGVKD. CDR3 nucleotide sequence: TGTGCCATAATGATAGACAGCTCTGGAAACACCATATATTTT. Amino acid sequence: CAIMIDSSGNTIYF.

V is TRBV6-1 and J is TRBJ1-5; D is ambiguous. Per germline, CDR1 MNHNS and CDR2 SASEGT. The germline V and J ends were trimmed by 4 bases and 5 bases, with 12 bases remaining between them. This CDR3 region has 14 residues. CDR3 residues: CASSVRARDQPQHF. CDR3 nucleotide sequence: TGTGCCAGCAGTGTAAGAGCCCGGGATCAGCCCCAGCATTTT.

CDR3 protein: CASSRDPGVSNQPQHF. The CDR3 DNA follows: TGTGCCAGCAGCCGGGACCCGGGAGTCAGCAATCAGCCCCAGCATTTT. This chain connects TRBV2 to TRBJ1-5; D is perhaps TRBD1 (5 bases). The CDR3 totals 16 residues. Germline CDR1 reads SNHLY; CDR2 reads FYNNEI. V gave up 6 bases and J gave up 1 base, with 16 bases separating them.